This T cell receptor (beta chain) appears in the sequencing data of a study of sequential checkpoint blockade in melanoma. Study as a whole: Arm A got nivolumab then ipilimumab; arm B the reverse, 1:1.

Treatment here: randomized to nivolumab then ipilimumab (arm A) or the reverse (arm B). CDR1 and CDR2 from the germline V gene are MDHEN and SYDVKM. This CDR3 is built from 13 residues. V gave up 4 bases and J gave up 4 bases; unmatched junction bases: 3. Here immunoSEQ multiplex PCR was the method, and the copy in TCRdb shows in-frame clones only, minus some. The sample has about 12,000 clones; 20% to 30% are singletons. The sample consisted of tumor tissue (inferred from file names), taken from a patient given nivolumab and ipilimumab in sequence. The sequence came from a human donor with melanoma. The rearrangement joins TRBV28 to TRBJ1-2; 7 bases agree with TRBD1. The CDR3 bases are TGTGCCAGCAGTTCGACAGGGCTCTATGGCTACACCTTC. Translated, it gives CASSSTGLYGYTF.